This T cell receptor beta chain was sequenced for a study of T cells in women clearing cervical HPV infection. Broader study findings: Controls had more TRBV6-7 (0.16%) than cases (about 0.11%).

As for this clone: Its target is not known. Read coverage stops 3 residues before the CDR3 terminus; the germline J gene supplies the remainder.

The CDR3 has 14 residues. Looked up from germline, CDR1 is SNHLY and CDR2 is FYNNEI. The J segment lost 4 bases and the V segment lost 6 bases, leaving 5 bases of the junction unmatched. Assay: immunoSEQ multiplex PCR; the TCRdb copy retains only in-frame clones and omits some. The sample data list under 45,000 clones. Dot-blot hybridization genotyped cervical HPV amplified with MY09/MY11 PCR. Source material: blood buffy coat. The sequence came from a woman between 18 and 70 years old with a cervical HPV16 infection that either progressed to CIN3+ or cleared (not recorded which). The genes are TRBV2 and TRBJ1-5; 8 bases line up with TRBD1. The CDR3 protein is CASSWGQENQPQHF. The DNA read from the CDR3 is TGTGCCAGCAGCTGGGGACAGGAGAATCAGCCC.